Below are 12 T cell receptor beta chains sequenced from a single sample in a study of T cells in Graves' hyperthyroidism and ophthalmopathy. Researchers amplified the TCR beta CDR3 regions from RNA transcripts. HTBI primers were employed in a first-round RT-PCR of the TCR CDR3. TCRdb re-analysed the multiplex PCR reads in MiXCR, keeping a single row per CDR3 protein. Of 40,000 or so distinct CDR3 sequences in the sample, roughly 52% are singletons; the top ten hold approximately 6%. Sample: blood. The receptors shown here come from a woman in her 50s with Graves' hyperthyroidism that later progressed to Graves' ophthalmopathy.

This clonotype was picked up a small number of times. The chain uses TRBV2 and TRBJ2-1; D remains unclear. The CDR3 length is 12 residues. Trimming cost V 8 bases and J 1 base, with 6 bases left between them. Germline V gene sequence: CDR1 SNHLY, CDR2 FYNNEI. The DNA of the CDR3 is TGTGCCAGCGAGATTTCCTACAATGAGCAGTTCTTC. Protein sequence: CASEISYNEQFF.

This clonotype was recorded at least ten times. The rearrangement joins TRBV29-1 to TRBJ2-1; the D is unclear. The CDR3 is made up of 14 amino acids. Germline V gives CDR1 SQVTM, CDR2 ANQGSEA. V gave up 6 bases and J gave up 4 bases, with 16 bases separating them. CDR3 nucleotide sequence: TGCAGCGTCGTGGCGCGGCAGAAGTACAATGAGCAGTTCTTC. Protein sequence: CSVVARQKYNEQFF.

The V gene is TRBV6-5, the J gene TRBJ2-7, with D maybe TRBD1 (7 bases). Per the germline V gene, CDR1 is MNHEY and CDR2 is SVGAGI. The germline V and J ends were trimmed by 5 bases and 2 bases, with 22 bases remaining between them. The CDR3 contains 17 residues. The CDR3 spells CASSKGGTGAKTYEQYF. Here the CDR3 DNA reads TGTGCCAGCAGTAAGGGGGGAACAGGGGCAAAAACCTACGAGCAGTACTTC.

This clonotype was counted many times. The V gene is TRBV5-6, the J gene TRBJ2-3, with D possibly being TRBD2 (6 bases). Germline CDR1 SGHDT, CDR2 YYEEEE. This CDR3 is 17 amino acids long. The germline V and J ends were trimmed by 0 bases and 2 bases, with 16 bases remaining between them. CDR3 DNA sequence: TGTGCCAGCAGCTTGGCCGTGTTAGGCGGGACCACAGATACGCAGTATTTT. It specifies CASSLAVLGGTTDTQYF.

Many counts were recorded for this clonotype. The rearrangement joins TRBV28 to TRBJ1-2, with D perhaps matching TRBD1 (6 bases). Trimming removed 7 bases at V and 5 bases at J, with 14 bases between. Germline V lookup: CDR1 MDHEN, CDR2 SYDVKM. The CDR3 consists of 13 residues. DNA for the CDR3: TGTGCCAGCACCCCCGGACAGCATTATGGCTACACCTTC. It encodes CASTPGQHYGYTF.

This clonotype has ten or more counts. A much larger clone differs from this one at a single base, so this may be a read error. The V and J genes are TRBV2 and TRBJ2-1, with 7 bases aligning to TRBD2. CDR3 length: 14 residues. Germline CDR1 SNHLY, CDR2 FYNNEI. The junction had 13 bases not matched to a gene; V was cut back by 11 bases and J by 6 bases. The CDR3 DNA follows: TGTGCCGGCAACCCCGGGACTAAAATCAATGAGCAGTTCTTC. Its protein is CAGNPGTKINEQFF.

This clonotype was recorded at least ten times. The CDR3 DNA follows: TGTGCCAGCAGCTTGGCCCTCGGGGTAAGCTCCTACGAGCAGTACTTC. Encoded protein: CASSLALGVSSYEQYF. V usage is TRBV5-6 and J usage is TRBJ2-7; D is possibly TRBD2 (5 bases). Germline V gene sequence: CDR1 SGHDT, CDR2 YYEEEE. CDR3 length: 16 residues. The V end lost 0 bases, the J end lost 0 bases, and 13 bases lay between the germline ends.

This clonotype is a singleton in its sample. This chain uses TRBV7-2 with TRBJ2-7, with 14 bases fitting TRBD2. Germline V gives CDR1 SGHTA, CDR2 FQGNSA. J lost 5 bases, V lost 0 bases, and 6 bases had no gene match. This CDR3 contains 17 residues. The CDR3 DNA follows: TGTGCCAGCAGCTTAGCTCAGGGGACTAGCGGGAGCGACGAGCAGTACTTC. It yields the protein CASSLAQGTSGSDEQYF.

About this clonotype: An end of the junction does not agree with germline; a read error may underlie this. V gene TRBV24-1 combines with J gene TRBJ2-2, with 7 nucleotides matching TRBD1. Germline assignment: CDR1 KGHDR and CDR2 SFDVKD. CDR3 length equals 16 residues. The CDR3 sequence: CGTSVYRGHRTGELFF. Here the CDR3 DNA reads TGTGGCACCAGTGTATACAGGGGCCACCGTACCGGGGAGCTGTTTTTT.

This chain's CDR3 is CASSEARVAGVGETQYF. DNA of the CDR3: TGTGCCAGCAGTGAAGCGAGGGTAGCGGGAGTGGGGGAGACCCAGTACTTC. The chain is built from TRBV2 and TRBJ2-5, with 9 bases fitting TRBD2. The CDR3 sequence is 17 residues long. CDR1 and CDR2 from the germline V gene are SNHLY and FYNNEI. With 0 bases clipped from V and 5 bases from J, the junction kept 10 bases outside the gene matches.

Judged by abundance, this clonotype is medium-sized. The J gene is TRBJ1-1, the V gene TRBV2; D gene uncertain. From germline, CDR1 is SNHLY and CDR2 FYNNEI. Deletions cut 10 bases from V and 2 bases from J, with 14 bases between. The CDR3 length is 13 residues. This chain's CDR3 is CAIPDRSNTEAFF. DNA for the CDR3: TGTGCCATCCCGGACCGTAGTAACACTGAAGCTTTCTTT.

The chain carries TRBV29-1 and TRBJ1-2; 10 bases line up with TRBD1. Losses at the gene ends were 6 bases for V and 12 bases for J; bases not matched to a gene: 10. The CDR3 runs 12 residues. Germline V gene sequence: CDR1 SQVTM, CDR2 ANQGSEA. As DNA, the CDR3 is TGCAGCGTCAGGGACAGGGGCAATTTACACACCTTC. Protein product: CSVRDRGNLHTF.